The subject of this entry is one TCR beta chain. This record belongs to a study of T cells in Graves' hyperthyroidism and ophthalmopathy. The source material, RNA transcripts, was used to amplify TCR beta CDR3 regions. The TCR CDR3 first-round RT-PCR relied on the HTBI primer set. TCRdb passed the multiplex PCR reads through MiXCR, listing each CDR3 protein once. The sample has 500,000 to 750,000 distinct CDR3 sequences, 40% to 55% seen once. Germline CDR1 and CDR2: SNHLY and FYNNEI. The CDR3 is 13 amino acids. Germline trimming cut 7 bases from V and 8 bases from J; bases unmatched to any gene: 5. The sequence came from a woman aged 18-29 years with Graves' hyperthyroidism. This chain links TRBV2 with TRBJ1-6; 7 bases map to TRBD1. Source material: peripheral blood or thyroid tissue (not recorded which). This chain's CDR3 is CASILTGDSPLHF. DNA of the CDR3: TGTGCCAGCATCCTAACAGGGGATTCACCCCTCCACTTT.